The clone carrying this T cell receptor beta chain was observed a handful of times. A second PCR of 7 to 11 cycles used a sample-barcoded 5' primer and a J-beta primer mix. TCRdb re-analysed the 5' RACE reads in MiXCR, keeping a single row per CDR3 protein. The data contain 850,000 or so distinct CDR3 sequences, under 35% of them seen just once; the ten biggest clones take up 17%. The sample originates from a study of blood T cells in healthy people across ages. Input material: blood. This TCR derives from a woman aged 80 or older in good health.

CDR3 in DNA: TGCGCCAGCAGCCAGGTCGGGACAACAACTAATGAAAAACTGTTTTTT. Encoded protein: CASSQVGTTTNEKLFF. The rearrangement links TRBV4-1 to TRBJ1-4; maybe TRBD1 (6 bases). The CDR3 is 16 residues long. The germline gives CDR1 MGHRA, CDR2 YSYEKL. Trimming shortened V by 3 bases and J by 0 bases, and 11 bases separated the two germline ends.